These 23 T cell receptor beta chains were all obtained from the same sample, sequenced in a study of glioma-infiltrating T cells. The iRepertoire nested amplicon-rescue multiplex PCR amplified TCR alpha and beta CDR3s from RNA. One entry per CDR3 protein, called by TCRdb with MiXCR from the multiplex PCR reads. This sample has 150,000 to 200,000 distinct CDR3 sequences, with approximately 40% found just once. What was sequenced was glioma tissue, nonneoplastic brain tissue, or PBMCs (not recorded which). The origin of the receptors is a human donor with low-grade glioma or glioblastoma, undergoing nonglioma brain surgery, or in good health (not recorded which).

About this clonotype: A much larger clone differs from this one at a single base, so this may be a read error. The J gene is TRBJ2-5, the V gene TRBV4-2; 8 bases line up with TRBD1. The CDR3 sequence is 15 residues long. Germline CDR1 LGHNA, CDR2 YNFKEQ. Written as DNA, the CDR3 is TGTGCCAGCAGACAAGACCCAGGGGGCTTAGAGACCCAGTACTTC. Encoded protein: CASRQDPGGLETQYF.

In this sample, this clonotype turned up many times. The junction and the germline gene differ at one end; a read error may be behind it. V gene TRBV12-3 or TRBV12-4 combines with J gene TRBJ2-3; 8 bases are shared with TRBD1. This CDR3 is 13 amino acids long. CDR3 bases: TGCGCCAGCAGCCGGACAGGGACAGATACGCAGTATTTT. It encodes CASSRTGTDTQYF.

Concerning this clonotype: A read error may be the cause here, since a much bigger clone is one base away. The J gene is TRBJ1-1, the V gene TRBV29-1, with a tentative D call TRBD1 (5 bases). The CDR3 runs 14 residues. CDR1 and CDR2 from the germline V gene are SQVTM and ANQGSEA. CDR3 residues: CSFEGDSYSKEAFF. CDR3 nucleotides: TGCAGCTTTGAAGGCGACAGCTATAGCAAAGAAGCTTTCTTT. The full variable domain, rest sourced from reference TRBV29-1 and TRBJ1-1, is SAVISQKPSRDICQRGTSLTIQCQVDSQVTMMFWYRQQPGQSLTLIATANQGSEATYESGFVIDKFPISRPNLTFSTLTVSNMSPEDSSIYLCSFEGDSYSKEAFFGQGTRLTVV.

Many counts were recorded for this clonotype. This chain links TRBV3-1 with TRBJ1-2; D gene ambiguous. V dropped 3 bases and J dropped 5 bases, with 7 bases sitting between them. The CDR3 contains 12 residues. CDR1 and CDR2 (germline): LGHDT, YNNKEL (reference sequence). The CDR3 is CASSQHPYGYTF. For the CDR3, the DNA is TGTGCCAGCAGCCAGCACCCTTATGGCTACACCTTC.

This clonotype has only a few counts. V usage is TRBV5-1 and J usage is TRBJ1-1; perhaps TRBD1 as D (5 bases). The germline V gene has CDR1 SGHRS and CDR2 YFSETQ. There are 11 residues in the CDR3. Deletions cut 5 bases from V and 5 bases from J, with 7 bases between. The CDR3 reads CASRGVTEAFF. In nucleotides, the CDR3 is TGCGCCAGCAGAGGGGTAACTGAAGCTTTCTTT.

This clonotype was counted many times. The rearrangement links TRBV28 to TRBJ1-5; a possible D gene is TRBD1 (6 bases). This CDR3 has 16 amino acids. With 4 bases removed from V and 4 bases from J, the gap between germline ends came to 17 bases. Germline V CDR1 and CDR2: MDHEN, SYDVKM. The CDR3 sequence: CASSSHLGTLNQPQHF. The DNA for the CDR3 is TGTGCCAGCAGTTCCCACCTCGGGACACTTAATCAGCCCCAGCATTTT.

This clonotype was detected a few times. At one end the junction does not follow the germline gene, possibly because of a read error. This chain links TRBV18 with TRBJ2-1, with D unresolved. CDR1 is KGHSH and CDR2 is LQKENI in the germline V gene. This CDR3 is 12 amino acids long. The CDR3 sequence is CASSPLANEKFF. The CDR3 bases are TGTGCCAGCTCACCATTAGCCAATGAGAAGTTCTTC. Full variable domain (missing parts from reference TRBV18 and TRBJ2-1): NAGVMQNPRHLVRRRGQEARLRCSPMKGHSHVYWYRQLPEEGLKFMVYLQKENIIDESGMPKERFSAEFPKEGPSILRIQQVVRGDSAAYFCASSPLANEKFFGPGTRLTVL.

Of note for this clonotype: This could be a read error, since a much larger clone is one nucleotide away. DNA of the CDR3: TGTGCCAGCAGTTTATCGGGGGCGTCCGGCTACACCTTC. This sequence encodes CASSLSGASGYTF. V is TRBV27 and J is TRBJ1-2; possibly TRBD1 for D (6 bases). Trimming cost V 0 bases and J 8 bases, with 10 bases left between them. This CDR3 comprises 13 residues. Per the germline V gene, CDR1 is MNHEY and CDR2 is SMNVEV (reference sequence).

V usage is TRBV20-1 and J usage is TRBJ2-1; 9 bases agree with TRBD2. CDR1 and CDR2 (germline): DFQATT, SNEGSKA (reference sequence). Germline trimming cut 8 bases from V and 9 bases from J; bases unmatched to any gene: 17. The CDR3 is 15 residues long. The CDR3 DNA reads as TGCAGTCCCCCAGGCGAAAGCGGGAGGCGGGGTGAGCAGTTCTTC. Translating it yields CSPPGESGRRGEQFF.

This clonotype came up a few times. At one end, the junction sequence differs from germline, possibly due to a read error. The V call is TRBV28, the J call TRBJ2-1, with a tentative D call TRBD1 (6 bases). CDR1 is MDHEN, CDR2 SYDVKM, per germline. The length of the CDR3 is 15 residues. CDR3 nucleotide sequence: TGTGCCAGCAGTTCTCCGGACAGTCAATACAATGGGCAGTTCTTC. Protein: CASSSPDSQYNGQFF.

The chain recombines TRBV7-9 with TRBJ1-6; D ambiguous. The CDR3 is made up of 15 amino acids. V lost 0 bases and J lost 5, with 8 bases in between. Germline V gives CDR1 SEHNR, CDR2 FQNEAQ (reference sequence). CDR3 amino acids: CASSLAVADNSPLHF. Here the CDR3 DNA reads TGTGCCAGCAGCTTAGCGGTGGCCGATAATTCACCCCTCCACTTT.

Many counts were recorded for this clonotype. One end of the junction fails to match germline, which may point to a read error. The chain links TRBV20-1 to TRBJ2-7; 8 positions agree with TRBD1. CDR3 length: 11 residues. The V gene's germline CDR1 is DFQATT and CDR2 SNEGSKA (reference sequence). CDR3 residues: CSARDGAGGNF. Written as DNA, the CDR3 is TGCAGTGCTAGAGATGGGGCAGGGGGCAACTTC.

Of note for this clonotype: One base away lies a much larger clone, so this may be a sequencing read error. Written as DNA, the CDR3 is TGTGCCAGCAGCTCCTCAGGCGGTGAAGCTTTATTT. Translated, it gives CASSSSGGEALF. V and J are TRBV5-4 and TRBJ1-1, with D unclear. The CDR3 spans 12 residues. The germline gives CDR1 SGHNT, CDR2 YYREEE (reference sequence). The whole variable domain, remainder taken from reference TRBV5-4 and TRBJ1-1, is ETGVTQSPTHLIKTRGQQVTLRCSSQSGHNTVSWYQQALGQGPQFIFQYYREEENGRGNFPPRFSGLQFPNYSSELNVNALELDDSALYLCASSSSGGEALFGQGTRLTVV.

This clonotype has a count of ten or more. The chain is built from TRBV20-1 and TRBJ2-3; 7 positions match TRBD2. CDR1 and CDR2 (germline): DFQATT, SNEGSKA (reference sequence). The CDR3 has 13 residues. The J segment lost 1 base and the V segment lost 6 bases, leaving 4 bases of the junction unmatched. CDR3 nucleotides: TGCAGTGCCCTGGGGGGGGGCACAGATACGCAGTATTTT. Translating gives CSALGGGTDTQYF.

In DNA form, the CDR3 reads TGCGCCAGCAGCCACCCTTTAAGTAGCGGGAATGTCGGAAATGAGCAGTTCTTC. This sequence encodes CASSHPLSSGNVGNEQFF. V usage is TRBV4-1 and J usage is TRBJ2-1, with TRBD2 matching over 8 bases. The V gene's germline CDR1 is MGHRA and CDR2 YSYEKL. Trimming took 3 bases from V and 7 from J; bases not matched to a gene: 17. The CDR3 runs 18 residues.

This sequence joins TRBV20-1 and TRBJ2-1; 8 bases align to TRBD2. CDR3 length: 13 residues. V dropped 3 bases and J dropped 5; count of bases not matched to a gene: 3. Germline loops: CDR1 DFQATT, CDR2 SNEGSKA (reference sequence). CDR3 nucleotides: TGCAGTGCTAGTTCACTAGCGGACAATGAGCAGTTCTTC. Translated: CSASSLADNEQFF.

This clonotype has at least ten counts. This chain joins TRBV19 and TRBJ2-5; D unclear. V lost 8 bases and J 2 bases, leaving 6 bases between the germline ends. The length of the CDR3 is 11 residues. From germline, CDR1 is LNHDA and CDR2 SQIVND (reference sequence). The CDR3 DNA reads as TGTGCCAGTCTGGATCAAGAGACCCAGTACTTC. This codes for CASLDQETQYF.

Notes on this clonotype: A much larger clone sits a single nucleotide away, making a read error possible. The genes are TRBV2 and TRBJ1-5; D perhaps matches TRBD1 (6 bases). The V gene lost 10 bases and the J gene lost 3 bases, with 13 bases spanning the gap. The CDR3 sequence is 13 residues long. The germline V gene has CDR1 SNHLY and CDR2 FYNNEI. The CDR3 nucleotides are TGTGCCAACACACGGACAGTCAATCAGCCCCAGCATTTT. This codes for CANTRTVNQPQHF. The full variable domain, completed using reference TRBV2 and TRBJ1-5, is EPEVTQTPSHQVTQMGQEVILRCVPISNHLYFYWYRQILGQKVEFLVSFYNNEISEKSEIFDDQFSVERPDGSNFTLKIRSTKLEDSAMYFCANTRTVNQPQHFGDGTRLSIL.

At least ten counts were recorded for this clonotype. This rearrangement joins TRBV28 to TRBJ2-3; D might be TRBD2 (5 bases). This CDR3 is 15 amino acids long. Per germline, CDR1 MDHEN and CDR2 SYDVKM. Trimming took off 2 bases at V and 4 bases at J, with 13 bases between the two ends. DNA for the CDR3: TGTGCCAGCAGTTTACCGGGGATTGAGGCAGATACGCAGTATTTT. Translating it yields CASSLPGIEADTQYF. Full variable domain (missing parts from reference TRBV28 and TRBJ2-3): DVKVTQSSRYLVKRTGEKVFLECVQDMDHENMFWYRQDPGLGLRLIYFSYDVKMKEKGDIPEGYSVSREKKERFSLILESASTNQTSMYLCASSLPGIEADTQYFGPGTRLTVL.

The sample holds many counts of this clonotype. The rearrangement joins TRBV4-1 to TRBJ1-5; D perhaps matches TRBD1 (6 bases). This CDR3 region has 13 residues. The germline CDR1 and CDR2 sequences are MGHRA and YSYEKL. The V gene lost 0 bases and the J gene lost 10 bases, with 10 bases spanning the gap. Written as DNA, the CDR3 is TGCGCCAGCAGCCAAGAGGGGGACACCCCCCAGCATTTT. Protein sequence: CASSQEGDTPQHF.

This clonotype has more than one count but fewer than ten. With a much larger clone just one base away, this may be a read error. This chain joins TRBV28 and TRBJ1-1; D gene unclear. The CDR3 runs 11 residues. The ends were cut back, 2 bases at V and 10 bases at J, with 8 bases in the middle. Germline V CDR1 and CDR2: MDHEN, SYDVKM. The DNA for the CDR3 is TGTGCCAGCAGTTTAACCAGGATAGCTTTCTTT. Protein: CASSLTRIAFF.

On this clonotype itself: With a much larger clone just one base away, this may be a read error. The V call is TRBV6-1, the J call TRBJ2-3, with D possibly TRBD1 on 5 matching bases. This CDR3 has 11 residues. Germline V lookup: CDR1 MNHNS, CDR2 SASEGT. This chain's CDR3 is CAISGADTHYF. The CDR3 DNA is TGTGCCATCAGTGGGGCAGATACGCATTATTTT.

This clonotype was found a few times. The gene calls are TRBV19 and TRBJ2-1; 10 positions agree with TRBD2. The germline V gene has CDR1 LNHDA and CDR2 SQIVND (reference sequence). V lost 11 bases to trimming and J lost 10 bases; unmatched junction nucleotides: 14. The CDR3 length is 14 residues. CDR3 protein: CAARGPSGSGEQFF. In DNA form, the CDR3 reads TGTGCCGCCCGAGGGCCTAGCGGGAGCGGGGAGCAGTTCTTC.